What follows is one TCR beta chain and its context. What it binds is unknown. This sample was included in a study of cytomegalovirus exposure and HLA in healthy donors. Points from the study as a whole: TCR beta sequences reportedly predicted most subjects' HLA-A and HLA-B alleles accurately. Common viral pathogens (according to a later analysis) appeared linked to several of the most significant clusters.

From germline, CDR1 is MGHRA and CDR2 YSYEKL. Trimming left V 7 bases short and J 4 bases short, with 19 bases between. The CDR3 runs 15 residues. It was with 60 Vbeta and 13 Jbeta primers that the PCR ran. Produced via immunoSEQ multiplex PCR; TCRdb's table is partial and in-frame only. The data contain roughly 100,000 clones, over 75% of them singletons. Sequenced input: PBMCs. This sequence joins TRBV4-1 and TRBJ1-2; D is uncertain. The sequence was obtained from a man between 40 and 49 years old in good health and CMV-seropositive. This CDR3 reads CASTFNRGEGYGYTF. CDR3 bases: TGCGCCAGCACCTTCAATCGGGGTGAGGGCTATGGCTACACCTTC.